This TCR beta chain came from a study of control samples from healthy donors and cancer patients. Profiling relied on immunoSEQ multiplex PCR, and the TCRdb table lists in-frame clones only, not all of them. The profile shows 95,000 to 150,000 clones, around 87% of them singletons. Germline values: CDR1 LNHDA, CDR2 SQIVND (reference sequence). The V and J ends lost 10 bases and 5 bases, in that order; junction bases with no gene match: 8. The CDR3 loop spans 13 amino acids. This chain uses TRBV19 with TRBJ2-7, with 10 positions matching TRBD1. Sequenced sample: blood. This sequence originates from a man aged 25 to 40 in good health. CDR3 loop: CANRDRGYDEQYV. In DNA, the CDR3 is TGTGCCAATCGGGACAGGGGTTATGACGAGCAGTACGTC.